This TCR beta chain appears in the sequencing data of a study of human T cells and chemical hapten exposure. One entry per CDR3 protein results from TCRdb running MiXCR on the RACE reads. The sample holds some 81,000 distinct CDR3 sequences; approximately 8.1% are singletons and the top ten take about 1.7%. The time point here: healthy volunteer bleed at 6 weeks. From whole blood left unfractionated, total RNA was extracted. This clonotype was counted ten times or more. J was trimmed by 0 bases and V by 8 bases; bases with no gene match: 6. The CDR3 covers 15 residues. CDR1 is SEHNR and CDR2 is FQNEAQ in the germline V gene (reference sequence).

The TCR was taken from a female donor in good health. Some clones in this sample may be carry-over from other donors' samples. Material: whole blood. The chain joins TRBV7-9 to TRBJ2-2; 7 positions match TRBD1. In DNA form, the CDR3 reads TGTGCCAGCGTCGGGACAGCCACGAACACCGGGGAGCTGTTTTTT. Amino acids: CASVGTATNTGELFF.